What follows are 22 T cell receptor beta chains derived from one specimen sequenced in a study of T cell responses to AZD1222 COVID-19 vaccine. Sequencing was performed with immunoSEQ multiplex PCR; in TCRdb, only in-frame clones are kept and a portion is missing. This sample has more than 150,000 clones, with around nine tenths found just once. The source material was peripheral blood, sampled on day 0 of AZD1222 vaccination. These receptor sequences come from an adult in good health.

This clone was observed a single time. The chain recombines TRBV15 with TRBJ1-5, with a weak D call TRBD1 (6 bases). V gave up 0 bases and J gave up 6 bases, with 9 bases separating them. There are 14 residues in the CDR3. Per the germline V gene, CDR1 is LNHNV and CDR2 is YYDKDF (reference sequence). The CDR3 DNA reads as TGTGCCACCAGCAGAGAAGGGGGGAGTCAGCCCCAGCATTTT. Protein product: CATSREGGSQPQHF.

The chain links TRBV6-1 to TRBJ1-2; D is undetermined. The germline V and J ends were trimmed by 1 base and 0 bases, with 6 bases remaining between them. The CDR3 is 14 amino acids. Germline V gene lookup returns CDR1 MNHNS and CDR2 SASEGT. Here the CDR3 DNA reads TGTGCCAGCAGTGAAGACCTAGCTAACTATGGCTACACCTTC. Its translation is CASSEDLANYGYTF.

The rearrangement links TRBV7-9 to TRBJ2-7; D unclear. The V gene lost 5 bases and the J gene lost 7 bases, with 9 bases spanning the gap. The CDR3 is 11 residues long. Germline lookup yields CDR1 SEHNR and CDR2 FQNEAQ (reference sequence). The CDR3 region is CASSLLEEQYF. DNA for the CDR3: TGTGCCAGCAGCCTCCTAGAGGAGCAGTACTTC. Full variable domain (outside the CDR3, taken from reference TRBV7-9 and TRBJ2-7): DTGVSQNPRHKITKRGQNVTFRCDPISEHNRLYWYRQTLGQGPEFLTYFQNEAQLEKSRLLSDRFSAERPKGSFSTLEIQRTEQGDSAMYLCASSLLEEQYFGPGTRLTVT.

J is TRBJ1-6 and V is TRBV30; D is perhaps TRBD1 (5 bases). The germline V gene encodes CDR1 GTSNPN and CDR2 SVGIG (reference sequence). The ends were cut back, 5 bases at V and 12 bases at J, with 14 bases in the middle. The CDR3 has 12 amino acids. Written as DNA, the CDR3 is TGTGCCTGGGACACCAGGGTAGAACCCCTCCACTTT. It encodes CAWDTRVEPLHF.

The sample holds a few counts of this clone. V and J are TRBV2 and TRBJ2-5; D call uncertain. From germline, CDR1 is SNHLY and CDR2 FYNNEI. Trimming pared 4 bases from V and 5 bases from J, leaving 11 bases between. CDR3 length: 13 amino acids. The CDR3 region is CASSGASRETQYF. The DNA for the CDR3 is TGTGCCAGCAGTGGGGCATCTAGGGAGACCCAGTACTTC.

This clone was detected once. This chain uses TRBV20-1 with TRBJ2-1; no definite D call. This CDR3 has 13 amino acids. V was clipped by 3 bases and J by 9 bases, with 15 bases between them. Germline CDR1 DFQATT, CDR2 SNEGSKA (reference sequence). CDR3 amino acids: CSASGLSKGEQFF. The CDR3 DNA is TGCAGTGCTAGTGGCTTGAGCAAGGGTGAGCAGTTCTTC.

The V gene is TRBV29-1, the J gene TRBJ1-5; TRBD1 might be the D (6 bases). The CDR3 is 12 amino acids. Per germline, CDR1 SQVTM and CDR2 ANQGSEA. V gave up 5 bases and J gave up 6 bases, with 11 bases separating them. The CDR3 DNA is TGCAGCGTTACGACAGGCGGTCAGCCCCAGCATTTT. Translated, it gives CSVTTGGQPQHF.

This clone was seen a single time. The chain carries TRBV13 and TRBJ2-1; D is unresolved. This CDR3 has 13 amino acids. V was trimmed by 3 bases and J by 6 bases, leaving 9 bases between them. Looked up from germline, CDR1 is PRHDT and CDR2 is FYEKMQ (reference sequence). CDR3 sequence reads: CASSLTGVNEQFF. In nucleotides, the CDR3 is TGTGCCAGCAGCTTGACCGGAGTCAATGAGCAGTTCTTC.

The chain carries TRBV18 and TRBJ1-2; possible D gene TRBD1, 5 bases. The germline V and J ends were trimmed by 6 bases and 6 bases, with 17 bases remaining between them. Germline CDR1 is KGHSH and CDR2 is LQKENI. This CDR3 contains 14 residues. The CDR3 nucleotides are TGTGCCAGCTCCCCAAACGACGGGGCCCATGGCTACACCTTC. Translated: CASSPNDGAHGYTF. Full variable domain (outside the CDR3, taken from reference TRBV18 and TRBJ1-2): NAGVMQNPRHLVRRRGQEARLRCSPMKGHSHVYWYRQLPEEGLKFMVYLQKENIIDESGMPKERFSAEFPKEGPSILRIQQVVRGDSAAYFCASSPNDGAHGYTFGSGTRLTVV.

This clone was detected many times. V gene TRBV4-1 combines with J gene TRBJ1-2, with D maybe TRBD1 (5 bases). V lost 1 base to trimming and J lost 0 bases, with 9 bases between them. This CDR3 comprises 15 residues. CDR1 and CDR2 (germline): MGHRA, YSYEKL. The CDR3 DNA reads TGCGCCAGCAGCCAAGTACAGGAGTCTAACTATGGCTACACCTTC. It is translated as CASSQVQESNYGYTF.

The DNA for the CDR3 is TGTGCCAGCTCAGGGGGAAGAGAGACCCAGTACTTC. It encodes CASSGGRETQYF. This chain connects TRBV18 to TRBJ2-5, with D tentatively TRBD1 or TRBD2 (5 bases each). Germline V gene lookup returns CDR1 KGHSH and CDR2 LQKENI. This CDR3 contains 12 residues. Deletions cut 5 bases from V and 4 bases from J, with 8 bases between.

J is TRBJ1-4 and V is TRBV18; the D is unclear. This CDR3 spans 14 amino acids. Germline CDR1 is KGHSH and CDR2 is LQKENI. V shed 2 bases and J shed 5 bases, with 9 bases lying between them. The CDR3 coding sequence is TGTGCCAGCTCACCAAACGAAGGGAATGAAAAACTGTTTTTT. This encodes CASSPNEGNEKLFF. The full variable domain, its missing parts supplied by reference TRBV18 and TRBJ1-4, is NAGVMQNPRHLVRRRGQEARLRCSPMKGHSHVYWYRQLPEEGLKFMVYLQKENIIDESGMPKERFSAEFPKEGPSILRIQQVVRGDSAAYFCASSPNEGNEKLFFGSGTQLSVL.

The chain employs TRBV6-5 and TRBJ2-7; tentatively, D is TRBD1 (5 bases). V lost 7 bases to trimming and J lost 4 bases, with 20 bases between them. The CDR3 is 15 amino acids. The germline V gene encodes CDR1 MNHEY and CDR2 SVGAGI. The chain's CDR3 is CASKGNSFDPYEQYF. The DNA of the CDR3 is TGTGCCAGCAAGGGGAACTCATTCGACCCTTACGAGCAGTACTTC.

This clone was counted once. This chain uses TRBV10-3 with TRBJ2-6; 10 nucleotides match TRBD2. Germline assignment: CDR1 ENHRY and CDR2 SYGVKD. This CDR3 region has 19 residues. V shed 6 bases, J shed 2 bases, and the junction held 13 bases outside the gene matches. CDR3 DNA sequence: TGTGCCATCAGCGGTATCGTCTCCGGGACTAGCGCTGGGGCCAACGTCCTGACTTTC. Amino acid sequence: CAISGIVSGTSAGANVLTF.

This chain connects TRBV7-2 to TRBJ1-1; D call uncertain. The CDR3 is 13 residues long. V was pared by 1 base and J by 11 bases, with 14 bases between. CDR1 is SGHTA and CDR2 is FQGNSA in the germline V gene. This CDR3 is CASSLGVGMWAFF. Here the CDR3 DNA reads TGTGCCAGCAGCTTAGGAGTCGGGATGTGGGCTTTCTTT.

CDR3: CASSQLDYYEQYF. The CDR3 nucleotides are TGCGCCAGCAGCCAGTTGGACTACTACGAGCAGTACTTC. The chain carries TRBV5-1 and TRBJ2-7; TRBD2 is a possible D gene (6 bases). Germline assignment: CDR1 SGHRS and CDR2 YFSETQ. CDR3 size: 13 residues. V gave up 4 bases and J gave up 3 bases, with 11 bases separating them.

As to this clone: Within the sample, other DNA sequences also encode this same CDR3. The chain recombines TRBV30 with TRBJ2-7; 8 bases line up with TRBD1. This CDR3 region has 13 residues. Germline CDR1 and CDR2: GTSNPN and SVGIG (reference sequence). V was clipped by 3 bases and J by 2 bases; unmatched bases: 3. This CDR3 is CAWRGTGTYEQYF. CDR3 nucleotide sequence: TGTGCCTGGAGGGGGACAGGTACCTACGAGCAGTACTTC.

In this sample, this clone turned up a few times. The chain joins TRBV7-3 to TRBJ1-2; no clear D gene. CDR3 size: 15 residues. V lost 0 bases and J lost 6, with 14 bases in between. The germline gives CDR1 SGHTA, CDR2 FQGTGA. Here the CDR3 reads CASSLTARETNGYTF. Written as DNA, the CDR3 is TGTGCCAGCAGCTTAACGGCCCGGGAAACTAATGGCTACACCTTC.

This chain's CDR3 is CASSLTNPNLLMNTEAFF. CDR3 in DNA: TGTGCCAGCTCTCTTACCAACCCTAATCTCCTAATGAACACTGAAGCTTTCTTT. The V and J genes are TRBV18 and TRBJ1-1; no firm D call. The CDR3 loop spans 18 amino acids. The V end lost 6 bases, the J end lost 0 bases, and 23 bases lay between the germline ends. CDR1 and CDR2 (germline): KGHSH, LQKENI. Drawing the rest from reference TRBV18 and TRBJ1-1, the complete variable domain is NAGVMQNPRHLVRRRGQEARLRCSPMKGHSHVYWYRQLPEEGLKFMVYLQKENIIDESGMPKERFSAEFPKEGPSILRIQQVVRGDSAAYFCASSLTNPNLLMNTEAFFGQGTRLTVV.

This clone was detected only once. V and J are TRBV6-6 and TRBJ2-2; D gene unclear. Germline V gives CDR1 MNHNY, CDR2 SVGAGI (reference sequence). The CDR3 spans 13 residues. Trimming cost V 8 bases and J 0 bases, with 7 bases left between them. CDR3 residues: CASLPTNTGELFF. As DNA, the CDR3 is TGTGCCAGCCTTCCAACGAACACCGGGGAGCTGTTTTTT.

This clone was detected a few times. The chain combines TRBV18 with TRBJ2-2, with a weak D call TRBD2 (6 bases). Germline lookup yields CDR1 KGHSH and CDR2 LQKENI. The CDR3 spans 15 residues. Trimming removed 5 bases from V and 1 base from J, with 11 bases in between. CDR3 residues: CASSISGKNTGELFF. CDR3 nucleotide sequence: TGTGCCAGCTCAATTAGCGGCAAGAACACCGGGGAGCTGTTTTTT.

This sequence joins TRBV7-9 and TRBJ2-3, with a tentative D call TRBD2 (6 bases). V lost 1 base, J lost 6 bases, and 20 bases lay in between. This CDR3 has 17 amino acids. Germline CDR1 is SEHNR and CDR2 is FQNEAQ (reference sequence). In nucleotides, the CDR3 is TGTGCCAGCAGCTTAGGGCCGGGGGTTCAGGATGGGGATACGCAGTATTTT. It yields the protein CASSLGPGVQDGDTQYF.